This is a list of T cell receptor beta chains from one sample in a study of cytomegalovirus exposure and HLA in healthy donors. Sequencing was performed with immunoSEQ multiplex PCR; in TCRdb, only in-frame clones are kept and a portion is missing. In the table there are about 43,000 clones, approximately 90% of which are singletons. The sample comprised PBMCs. The receptors stem from a man between 18 and 29 years old in good health and CMV-seronegative. The CDR3 runs from the conserved cysteine through the conserved F or W. The D gene is left open where the match is weak.

d_gene	v_gene	j_gene	CDR3aa
-	TRBV7-2	TRBJ1-5	CASSFTENQPQHF
TRBD1	TRBV6-1	TRBJ2-3	CASRGPTGGTDTQYF
-	TRBV28	TRBJ1-2	CASSLGQADYGYTF
TRBD1	TRBV5-4	TRBJ2-1	CASSHGTASYNEQFF
TRBD1	TRBV27	TRBJ1-2	CASSGQGRNGYGYTF
TRBD1	TRBV6-5	TRBJ2-1	CASSYSTGTGRNEQFF
TRBD1	TRBV7-9	TRBJ1-2	CASSRVQGADGYTF
TRBD1	TRBV6-5	TRBJ1-2	CASSYSIGQGGGYTF
TRBD2	TRBV28	TRBJ2-5	CASSGLAGMETQYF
TRBD2	TRBV5-1	TRBJ2-3	CASSLTASGTSTDTQYF
TRBD1	TRBV28	TRBJ1-2	CASSSNSGTGRYGYTF
-	TRBV6-1	TRBJ1-1	CASRASEVTEAFF
TRBD2	TRBV7-9	TRBJ2-3	CASSSRTRSTDTQYF
TRBD1	TRBV19	TRBJ2-2	CASSISTGGTGELFF
-	TRBV5-4	TRBJ1-3	CASSWGGEENTIYF
-	TRBV21-1	TRBJ2-3	CASSKTSGRATDTQYF
-	TRBV23-1	TRBJ2-5	CASSHHRDQETQYF
-	TRBV10-3	TRBJ1-1	CAISESGEEDTEAFF
-	TRBV4-3	TRBJ1-5	CASSQDHRGGYSNQPQHF
-	TRBV7-6	TRBJ2-6	CASSAGGANVLTF
-	TRBV18	TRBJ2-6	CASSRDSSGANVLTF
TRBD2	TRBV29-1	TRBJ2-1	CSVDPTNSGTSYNEQFF
-	TRBV9	TRBJ1-1	CASSVTEDTEAFF
TRBD2	TRBV10-3	TRBJ2-3	CAISPSGRADTQYF
TRBD1	TRBV5-1	TRBJ1-1	CASSRTGPNTEAFF
TRBD2	TRBV7-9	TRBJ2-2	CASSSQPTSGRPGTGELFF
-	TRBV19	TRBJ2-2	CASSIGRQNTGELFF
TRBD2	TRBV5-5	TRBJ2-1	CASILAGGNNEQFF
TRBD1	TRBV5-4	TRBJ1-6	CASSLAGTGYSPLHF
-	TRBV7-8	TRBJ2-2	CASSLGGRTNTGELFF
-	TRBV4-1	TRBJ1-1	CASSQIAPQDLSNTEAFF
-	TRBV28	TRBJ2-1	CASSFPGLPSNEQFF
TRBD1	TRBV28	TRBJ2-5	CASSFRAWTGQETQYF
TRBD1	TRBV4-3	TRBJ1-6	CASSHQRTGGLNNSPLHF
-	TRBV19	TRBJ2-1	CASSRGLFNEQFF
-	TRBV6-6	TRBJ1-1	CASSYRLNMNTEAFF
-	TRBV5-1	TRBJ1-2	CASSLGSGSGYTF
-	TRBV9	TRBJ1-1	CASSVVSESRAFF
-	TRBV7-2	TRBJ2-7	CASSLRGLGDYEQYF
TRBD1	TRBV7-6	TRBJ2-5	CASSPDRVNRAQYF
-	TRBV27	TRBJ2-2	CASSSTQGLGGELFF
-	TRBV18	TRBJ2-5	CASSPERQETQYF
-	TRBV10-2	TRBJ1-1	CASSESRPSGNTEAFF
-	TRBV7-6	TRBJ2-1	CASSLVQGYNEQFF
-	TRBV6-1	TRBJ2-1	CASSEGGSLDEQFF